The 9 T cell receptor beta chains below all came from one sample that was sequenced in a study of blood T cell repertoires in COVID-19. Here immunoSEQ multiplex PCR was the method, and the copy in TCRdb shows in-frame clones only, minus some. This table holds about 96,000 clones, around 90% found once. Sequenced sample: peripheral blood. The receptors come from a human donor with COVID-19, enrolled during active disease. The donor label of this sample is uncertain.

This clone came up once. The chain combines TRBV6-6 with TRBJ1-3; unclear D gene. The germline gives CDR1 MNHNY, CDR2 SVGAGI (reference sequence). Trimming pared 5 bases from V and 0 bases from J, leaving 17 bases between. The CDR3 spans 17 residues. CDR3 DNA: TGTGCCAGCAGTCTGCGCCCGACCGGGAGCTCTGGAAACACCATATATTTT. Translating gives CASSLRPTGSSGNTIYF.

The chain uses TRBV13 and TRBJ1-1, with 8 bases matching TRBD1. Germline V gives CDR1 PRHDT, CDR2 FYEKMQ (reference sequence). V gave up 4 bases and J gave up 4 bases; unmatched junction bases: 2. This CDR3 is built from 13 residues. The CDR3 DNA reads TGTGCCAGCAGCTCGGACAGGGCCACTGAAGCTTTCTTT. It yields the protein CASSSDRATEAFF.

J is TRBJ1-4 and V is TRBV19; D is undetermined. The germline V gene encodes CDR1 LNHDA and CDR2 SQIVND (reference sequence). Trimming took off 4 bases at V and 8 bases at J, with 8 bases between the two ends. The CDR3 runs to 12 residues. The CDR3 loop is CASSRPVEKLFF. CDR3 bases: TGTGCCAGTAGTAGGCCTGTAGAAAAACTGTTTTTT. The full variable domain, rest sourced from reference TRBV19 and TRBJ1-4, is DGGITQSPKYLFRKEGQNVTLSCEQNLNHDAMYWYRQDPGQGLRLIYYSQIVNDFQKGDIAEGYSVSREKKESFPLTVTSAQKNPTAFYLCASSRPVEKLFFGSGTQLSVL.

The gene calls are TRBV3-1 (or the pseudogene TRBV3-2) and TRBJ1-4, with TRBD1 matching over 8 bases. Germline V gene lookup returns CDR1 LGHDT and CDR2 YNNKEL (reference sequence). The V and J ends lost 4 bases and 4 bases, in that order; junction bases with no gene match: 14. The CDR3 has 18 amino acids. As DNA, the CDR3 is TGTGCCAGCAGCCCTACCGATAAGGGACAGGCCTTTAATGAAAAACTGTTTTTT. Translating gives CASSPTDKGQAFNEKLFF.

The chain couples TRBV10-3 to TRBJ1-6; D perhaps matches TRBD1 (6 bases). V was trimmed by 4 bases and J by 4 bases, leaving 8 bases between them. The CDR3 is made up of 14 amino acids. Germline V gene sequence: CDR1 ENHRY, CDR2 SYGVKD. For the CDR3, the DNA is TGTGCCATCAGTGGGGACACTTATAATTCACCCCTCCACTTT. This codes for CAISGDTYNSPLHF.

The rearrangement links TRBV19 to TRBJ2-7; unclear D gene. This CDR3 comprises 15 residues. With 5 bases removed from V and 2 bases from J, the gap between germline ends came to 16 bases. The V gene's germline CDR1 is LNHDA and CDR2 SQIVND (reference sequence). The CDR3 reads CASSSQDLGPYEQYF. In nucleotides, the CDR3 is TGTGCCAGTAGTTCCCAAGACCTAGGCCCCTACGAGCAGTACTTC.

The chain is built from TRBV11-2 and TRBJ2-7; 7 bases match TRBD1. The trim removed 5 bases at V and 2 bases at J, leaving 9 bases unmatched. This CDR3 contains 15 residues. Per the germline V gene, CDR1 is SGHAT and CDR2 is FQNNGV. The CDR3 here is CASSPLGDRTYEQYF. CDR3 sequence (DNA): TGTGCCAGCAGCCCCCTGGGGGACAGAACCTACGAGCAGTACTTC.

The gene calls are TRBV12-3 or TRBV12-4 and TRBJ1-1, with 10 bases identical to TRBD1. CDR3 length equals 13 residues. Trimming took 6 bases from V and 9 from J; bases not matched to a gene: 7. CDR3 DNA sequence: TGTGCCAGCAGCCCAGGGACAGGGGAAAAAGCTTTCTTT. Amino acid sequence: CASSPGTGEKAFF.

The count of this clone is one. This chain joins TRBV10-3 and TRBJ1-1; D is undetermined. The CDR3 is made up of 13 amino acids. V was pared by 4 bases and J by 2 bases, with 8 bases between. Per the germline V gene, CDR1 is ENHRY and CDR2 is SYGVKD. For the CDR3, the DNA is TGTGCCATCAGTGGCGGGATTAACACTGAAGCTTTCTTT. Encoded protein: CAISGGINTEAFF.